Listed here is a single T cell receptor (beta chain). This specimen comes from a study of cytotoxic CD8 clonotypes in ibrutinib-treated CLL. Assay: immunoSEQ multiplex PCR; the TCRdb copy retains only in-frame clones and omits some. The sample consists of fewer than 400,000 clones, roughly two thirds of them appearing once. The CDR3 consists of 15 residues. The germline V gene has CDR1 SGHAT and CDR2 FQNNGV. The V gene end was trimmed by 3 bases and the J gene end by 9 bases; junction bases not matched to a gene: 8. Cryopreserved PBMCs yielded roughly 2.1 micrograms of genomic DNA for TCR beta libraries.

This receptor was obtained from a human donor with chronic lymphocytic leukemia. The chain links TRBV11-2 to TRBJ2-2; TRBD2 aligns across 9 bases. This specimen consisted of PBMCs, obtained after 36 months of ibrutinib treatment. The CDR3 DNA is TGTGCCAGCAGCTTGGGACGCCTAGCGGGATGGGAGCTGTTTTTT. Its translation: CASSLGRLAGWELFF.